This T cell receptor beta chain emerged from a study of cytomegalovirus exposure and HLA in healthy donors. This clone was observed a single time. PCR employed 60 Vbeta and 13 Jbeta primers. Assay: immunoSEQ multiplex PCR; the TCRdb copy retains only in-frame clones and omits some. The sample shows under 200,000 clones, about 85% of them seen only once. Germline V gene data show CDR1 as MNHNS and CDR2 as SASEGT. This CDR3 comprises 14 residues. V gave up 6 bases and J gave up 9 bases; unmatched junction bases: 7. The chain employs TRBV6-1 and TRBJ1-6; the match to TRBD1 covers 8 bases. The sequencing sample was made of PBMCs. The sequence derives from a man aged 45 to 65 in good health and CMV-seropositive. The CDR3 loop is CASRLTGAASPLHF. DNA of the CDR3: TGTGCCAGCAGACTGACAGGGGCGGCTTCACCCCTCCACTTT.